This TCR beta chain was identified in a study of CD8 T cells in ankylosing spondylitis. Study conclusions and caveats: It appeared that ankylosing spondylitis blood was characterized by a TCR beta motif of 8 or 9 highly homologous variants. The authors reported significant enrichment of disease-linked clones in matched ankylosing spondylitis synovial fluid. In the blood and synovial fluid of reactive arthritis, some motif variants had been previously reported.

This clonotype has more than one count but fewer than ten. As yet, its antigen is unknown. Quantitative 5'-RACE with molecular barcodes produced the TCR beta libraries. TCRdb processed the 5' RACE reads anew with MiXCR; each CDR3 protein has one entry. The sample shows about 230,000 distinct CDR3 sequences, roughly 8% of them seen only once. V gave up 5 bases and J gave up 0 bases, with 11 bases separating them. CDR1 SGHTA and CDR2 FQGNSA come from the germline V gene. This CDR3 contains 15 residues. The clonotype originates from a female donor with ankylosing spondylitis or in good health (not recorded which). V gene TRBV7-2 combines with J gene TRBJ2-4, with D uncertain. What was sequenced was blood, either unsorted or a sorted T cell fraction (not recorded which). CDR3 amino acids: CASSQEGSAKNIQYF. The CDR3 coding sequence is TGTGCCAGCAGCCAGGAAGGGTCAGCCAAAAACATTCAGTACTTC.